This T cell receptor (beta chain) was captured in a study of neoadjuvant anti-PD-1 for oral cavity cancer. Germline CDR1 SGHNT, CDR2 YYREEE (reference sequence). The CDR3 spans 15 residues. The V end was cut by 0 bases, the J end by 2 bases, with 10 bases between. Only in-frame clones appear in the TCRdb table, and some are missing; sequencing was by immunoSEQ multiplex PCR. Of 15,000 to 20,000 clones listed, 55% to 70% are singletons. These oral cavity squamous cell carcinomas were HPV-negative and locally advanced. The chain combines TRBV5-4 with TRBJ2-3, with D hard to call. The source is a person aged 35 to 85 with oral cavity squamous cell carcinoma. The sample here was PBMCs, taken before nivolumab (anti-PD-1) treatment. The CDR3 sequence is CASSLGGSYTDTQYF. The CDR3 DNA reads as TGTGCCAGCAGCTTGGGTGGGTCCTACACAGATACGCAGTATTTT.